This T cell receptor (beta chain) was captured in a study of spatial heterogeneity in lung cancer. Points from the study as a whole: Detection of ubiquitous tumor TCRs in blood was higher at resection than follow-up.

The presence of a unique molecular identifier marked each TCR cDNA molecule. MiXCR, run by TCRdb on the 5' RACE reads, gives a single entry per CDR3 protein. The table shows approximately 90,000 distinct CDR3 sequences, with 7% to 9% occurring only once. The V segment lost 2 bases and the J segment 5 bases; nucleotides outside the gene matches: 3. The CDR3 runs 14 residues. From germline, CDR1 is SGHAT and CDR2 FQNNGV. Ten or more counts support this clonotype. The antigen remains unidentified. Indicated time point: sample taken at primary tumor resection. The authors sequenced whole RNA from tumor, nontumor lung or frozen PBMC without sorting. The donors were 72 patients with non-small cell lung cancer that was early-stage and untreated.

Sequencing was performed on PBMCs, taken at surgery. V and J are TRBV11-2 and TRBJ2-7; TRBD2 aligns across 10 bases. The source of this sequence is a male donor with early-stage non-small cell lung cancer. The CDR3: CASSLILAGNEQYF. The CDR3 coding sequence is TGTGCCAGCAGCTTAATACTAGCGGGAAACGAGCAGTACTTC.